One and the same sample provided the 28 T cell receptor beta chains below, sequenced in a study of blood T cells in healthy people across ages. The second PCR ran roughly 7 to 11 cycles with a sample-barcoded 5' primer and J-beta primers. TCRdb called the 5' RACE reads again in MiXCR, with one record for every CDR3 protein. There are some 880,000 distinct CDR3 sequences in the sample; roughly 35% occur only once, and 13% lies in the top ten. The sample taken for sequencing was blood. The receptor set was obtained from a young man in good health.

This clonotype was detected ten times or more. The chain recombines TRBV5-1 with TRBJ1-2; D gene unclear. CDR1 SGHRS and CDR2 YFSETQ come from the germline V gene. This CDR3 is 13 amino acids long. Trimming took 4 bases from V and 2 from J, leaving 9 bases between them. CDR3 nucleotide sequence: TGCGCCAGCAGCCCGGACGAAAACTATGGCTACACCTTC. Protein product: CASSPDENYGYTF.

In regard to this clonotype: A much larger clone sits a single nucleotide away, making a read error possible. The V and J genes are TRBV14 and TRBJ2-7, with TRBD1 matching 7 bases. Germline assignment: CDR1 SGHDN and CDR2 FVKESK. This CDR3 region has 15 residues. The junction had 11 bases not matched to a gene; V was cut back by 4 bases and J by 5 bases. The CDR3 DNA reads as TGTGCCAGCAGCCGTCCGGGACAGAGGGATCACGAGCAGTACTTC. This encodes CASSRPGQRDHEQYF.

This CDR3 reads CASSQENGGWNTEAFF. The CDR3 DNA is TGTGCCAGCAGCCAAGAGAATGGCGGATGGAACACTGAAGCTTTCTTT. The gene calls are TRBV3-1 and TRBJ1-1; D is unresolved. There are 16 residues in the CDR3. Germline V gene lookup returns CDR1 LGHDT and CDR2 YNNKEL (reference sequence). Trimming removed 0 bases at V and 1 base at J, with 12 bases between.

The chain joins TRBV24-1 to TRBJ2-7, with D perhaps TRBD1 (5 bases). Between the trimmed V and J ends, which lost 2 bases and 7 bases, there was a span of 11 bases. The CDR3 extends over 13 amino acids. CDR1 and CDR2 (germline): KGHDR, SFDVKD. The CDR3 DNA is TGTGCCACCAGTGATTGGGCAGGGAATGAGCAGTACTTC. This sequence encodes CATSDWAGNEQYF.

In its sample, this clonotype was seen a few times. The chain couples TRBV12-3 or TRBV12-4 to TRBJ1-6; 7 bases are shared with TRBD1. The V and J ends lost 1 base and 7 bases, in that order; junction bases with no gene match: 10. The CDR3 has 17 amino acids. The CDR3 spells CASSLGAGTESNSPLHF. The CDR3 DNA follows: TGTGCCAGCAGTTTAGGGGCCGGGACAGAGAGCAATTCACCCCTCCACTTT.

The chain carries TRBV4-1 and TRBJ1-2; D remains unclear. The CDR3 consists of 15 residues. Deletions cut 0 bases from V and 3 bases from J, with 11 bases between. Germline V gives CDR1 MGHRA, CDR2 YSYEKL. In DNA, the CDR3 is TGCGCCAGCAGCCAAGAAGGCCTCGCAGACTATGGCTACACCTTC. It yields the protein CASSQEGLADYGYTF.

The rearrangement uses TRBV7-9 and TRBJ1-1; tentative D call: TRBD1 (5 bases). Looked up from germline, CDR1 is SEHNR and CDR2 is FQNEAQ (reference sequence). The CDR3 contains 12 residues. V lost 1 base, J lost 11 bases, and 11 bases lay in between. The CDR3 coding sequence is TGTGCCAGCAGCTTAGGGGAGGGGTGGGCTTTCTTT. Translation: CASSLGEGWAFF.

This clonotype was detected many times. The V gene is TRBV5-1, the J gene TRBJ2-3, with unresolved D. Germline V lookup: CDR1 SGHRS, CDR2 YFSETQ. Trimming shortened V by 0 bases and J by 5 bases, and 7 bases separated the two germline ends. The CDR3 is made up of 13 amino acids. The CDR3, as DNA: TGCGCCAGCAGCTTGGGGGCGCGAGATACGCAGTATTTT. It encodes CASSLGARDTQYF.

The chain recombines TRBV3-1 with TRBJ2-7; D ambiguous. Germline CDR1 is LGHDT and CDR2 is YNNKEL (reference sequence). The CDR3 has 14 amino acids. V dropped 1 base and J dropped 0 bases, with 7 bases sitting between them. This CDR3 is CASSQGLLSYEQYF. In DNA, the CDR3 is TGTGCCAGCAGCCAAGGACTCCTCTCCTACGAGCAGTACTTC.

This clonotype was detected a few times. CDR3 nucleotide sequence: TGTGCCAGCAGCTTCAGAGAGAATCAGCCCCAGCATTTT. It encodes CASSFRENQPQHF. This chain connects TRBV7-9 to TRBJ1-5; D call uncertain. Germline loops: CDR1 SEHNR, CDR2 FQNEAQ (reference sequence). The V and J ends lost 3 bases and 4 bases respectively, with 7 bases between them. CDR3 length: 13 amino acids.

V and J are TRBV7-3 and TRBJ2-2; no firm D call. This CDR3 region has 14 residues. In germline, CDR1 is SGHTA, CDR2 FQGTGA. The V gene lost 1 base and the J gene lost 3 bases, with 6 bases spanning the gap. The CDR3 DNA reads as TGTGCCAGCAGCTTAAATAGGGACACCGGGGAGCTGTTTTTT. It yields the protein CASSLNRDTGELFF. The complete variable domain, with remaining parts taken from reference TRBV7-3 and TRBJ2-2, reads GAGVSQTPSNKVTEKGKYVELRCDPISGHTALYWYRQSLGQGPEFLIYFQGTGAADDSGLPNDRFFAVRPEGSVSTLKIQRTERGDSAVYLCASSLNRDTGELFFGEGSRLTVL.

The chain carries TRBV27 and TRBJ2-3; a possible D gene is TRBD1 (6 bases). The CDR3 is 13 residues long. Looked up from germline, CDR1 is MNHEY and CDR2 is SMNVEV (reference sequence). Trimming removed 0 bases at V and 13 bases at J, with 14 bases between. The CDR3 protein is CASSLSPDSPKYF. CDR3 in DNA: TGTGCCAGCAGTTTATCTCCGGACAGCCCCAAGTATTTT.

The rearrangement links TRBV20-1 to TRBJ1-5, with D hard to call. V was clipped by 2 bases and J by 0 bases, with 35 bases between them. This CDR3 contains 23 residues. The germline CDR1 and CDR2 sequences are DFQATT and SNEGSKA (reference sequence). The DNA for the CDR3 is TGCAGTGCTAGATTAAACACCCGCGGACGGTATGATGGCCACCCCTATAGCAATCAGCCCCAGCATTTT. Its protein is CSARLNTRGRYDGHPYSNQPQHF.

V usage is TRBV7-6 and J usage is TRBJ2-6, with 8 bases fitting TRBD1. CDR1 and CDR2 from the germline V gene are SGHVS and FNYEAQ. V dropped 1 base and J dropped 0; count of bases not matched to a gene: 2. The CDR3 is 17 residues long. Here the CDR3 DNA reads TGTGCCAGCAGCTTAGGGACAGGGATCTCTGGGGCCAACGTCCTGACTTTC. This encodes CASSLGTGISGANVLTF.

The chain carries TRBV6-2 or TRBV6-3 and TRBJ2-2; D may be TRBD1 (5 bases). V shed 0 bases and J shed 7 bases, with 12 bases lying between them. Germline V gene lookup returns CDR1 MNHEY and CDR2 SVGEGT. The length of the CDR3 is 15 residues. The CDR3 region has the DNA TGTGCCAGCAGTTACTCCCCAGGGTCCAGCGGGGAGCTGTTTTTT. It yields the protein CASSYSPGSSGELFF.

This clonotype was recorded many times. The V call is TRBV20-1, the J call TRBJ1-2; D gene uncertain. V was pared by 3 bases and J by 3 bases, with 2 bases between. Germline V gene data show CDR1 as DFQATT and CDR2 as SNEGSKA (reference sequence). The CDR3 has 10 residues. The CDR3 DNA reads as TGCAGTGCTAGCCACTATGGCTACACCTTC. It encodes CSASHYGYTF.

This chain joins TRBV7-2 and TRBJ1-4; 9 positions agree with TRBD1. Trimming removed 5 bases from V and 6 bases from J; junction bases left unmatched: 10. Germline V gene sequence: CDR1 SGHTA, CDR2 FQGNSA. The CDR3 runs 16 residues. The CDR3 coding sequence is TGTGCCAGCAGCCGCGGGACAGGGTATGGTGATGAAAAACTGTTTTTT. Translated, it gives CASSRGTGYGDEKLFF.

V usage is TRBV5-1 and J usage is TRBJ2-2, with a tentative D call TRBD2 (7 bases). The CDR3 is 14 residues long. V lost 5 bases and J 5 bases, leaving 13 bases between the germline ends. Germline V gene lookup returns CDR1 SGHRS and CDR2 YFSETQ. DNA for the CDR3: TGCGCCAGCAGAAGGGGGGGCGCGACCGGGGAGCTGTTTTTT. As protein: CASRRGGATGELFF. The whole variable domain, filled in from reference TRBV5-1 and TRBJ2-2, reads KAGVTQTPRYLIKTRGQQVTLSCSPISGHRSVSWYQQTPGQGLQFLFEYFSETQRNKGNFPGRFSGRQFSNSRSEMNVSTLELGDSALYLCASRRGGATGELFFGEGSRLTVL.

In its sample, this clonotype was seen a few times. The genes are TRBV4-3 and TRBJ1-1, with TRBD1 identical over 8 bases. V trimming: 8 bases; J trimming: 7 bases; junction bases outside the gene matches: 6. CDR1 and CDR2 from the germline V gene are LGHNA and YSLEER. This CDR3 spans 12 amino acids. CDR3 residues: CASRKDRGEAFF. CDR3 nucleotides: TGCGCCAGCCGGAAAGACAGGGGTGAAGCTTTCTTT.

This clonotype was observed many times. The V and J genes are TRBV7-2 and TRBJ2-5; D ambiguous. Between the trimmed V and J ends, which lost 1 base and 1 base, there was a span of 7 bases. The CDR3 has 14 amino acids. Germline V lookup: CDR1 SGHTA, CDR2 FQGNSA. This CDR3 reads CASSLVAVQETQYF. The CDR3 coding sequence is TGTGCCAGCAGCTTAGTAGCAGTCCAAGAGACCCAGTACTTC.

The chain employs TRBV6-2 or TRBV6-3 and TRBJ1-6; weak D call: TRBD1 (5 bases). Germline lookup yields CDR1 MNHEY and CDR2 SVGEGT. The CDR3 covers 16 residues. V was clipped by 2 bases and J by 9 bases, with 17 bases between them. CDR3 protein: CASSYRGPTLGSPLHF. DNA of the CDR3: TGTGCCAGCAGTTACAGGGGACCCACGCTGGGTTCACCCCTCCACTTT.

The chain recombines TRBV3-1 with TRBJ1-6; no reliable D call. Germline V gives CDR1 LGHDT, CDR2 YNNKEL (reference sequence). V lost 3 bases to trimming and J lost 8 bases, with 11 bases between them. The CDR3 has 14 residues. The CDR3 coding sequence is TGTGCCAGCAGCCAGACCAACAGTGATTCACCCCTCCACTTT. Its protein product is CASSQTNSDSPLHF.

This clonotype was seen only a few times. This chain joins TRBV29-1 and TRBJ1-1; TRBD1 matches 7 bases. There are 12 residues in the CDR3. CDR1 and CDR2 from the germline V gene are SQVTM and ANQGSEA. V lost 6 bases to trimming and J lost 1 base; unmatched junction nucleotides: 2. The CDR3 is CSVRQGNTEAFF. The CDR3 DNA reads TGCAGCGTGCGACAGGGGAACACTGAAGCTTTCTTT. Complete variable domain (other parts from reference TRBV29-1 and TRBJ1-1): SAVISQKPSRDICQRGTSLTIQCQVDSQVTMMFWYRQQPGQSLTLIATANQGSEATYESGFVIDKFPISRPNLTFSTLTVSNMSPEDSSIYLCSVRQGNTEAFFGQGTRLTVV.

The chain employs TRBV29-1 and TRBJ1-1, with D possibly matching TRBD1 (5 bases). V was pared by 6 bases and J by 3 bases, with 14 bases between. The germline V gene has CDR1 SQVTM and CDR2 ANQGSEA. The CDR3 loop spans 13 amino acids. This CDR3 is CSVGSGADTEAFF. DNA for the CDR3: TGCAGCGTCGGCTCCGGGGCGGACACTGAAGCTTTCTTT.

This clonotype has only a few counts. The chain links TRBV29-1 to TRBJ1-1; the D is unclear. V lost 4 bases and J 4 bases, leaving 10 bases between the germline ends. This CDR3 comprises 12 residues. The germline gives CDR1 SQVTM, CDR2 ANQGSEA. For the CDR3, the DNA is TGCAGCGTTGTATCCGGAGGCACTGAAGCTTTCTTT. This gives the protein CSVVSGGTEAFF.

Note on this clonotype: A much larger clone lies one base from this, so it may be a read error. The genes are TRBV29-1 and TRBJ1-2; 9 nucleotides align to TRBD1. The length of the CDR3 is 14 residues. The junction had 9 bases not matched to a gene; V was cut back by 6 bases and J by 4 bases. Per germline, CDR1 SQVTM and CDR2 ANQGSEA. The CDR3 loop is CSVWDRVFRYGYTF. CDR3 DNA sequence: TGCAGCGTCTGGGACAGGGTCTTTCGCTATGGCTACACCTTC.

The V gene is TRBV6-2 or TRBV6-3, the J gene TRBJ1-5; D may be TRBD1 (5 bases). This CDR3 is 14 amino acids long. V was shortened by 5 bases and J by 5 bases, with 13 bases between the two germline ends. In germline, CDR1 is MNHEY, CDR2 SVGEGT. CDR3 loop: CASSDGQGHQPQHF. CDR3 coding DNA: TGTGCCAGCAGTGACGGGCAGGGTCATCAGCCCCAGCATTTT.

Concerning this clonotype itself: At one boundary the junction diverges from the germline segment, which might be a read error. The V and J genes are TRBV7-3 and TRBJ2-7; 8 bases line up with TRBD1. Germline lookup yields CDR1 SGHTA and CDR2 FQGTGA. This CDR3 spans 14 amino acids. The CDR3 region has the DNA TGTGCCAGCAGCCCTTCAGGGGGCTTTTACGGGCAGTACTTC. Translated: CASSPSGGFYGQYF.